The 3 T cell receptor beta chains given below trace back to one sample, sequenced in a study of OX40 agonist ivuxolimab in advanced cancers. Profiled with immunoSEQ multiplex PCR; TCRdb holds only in-frame clones, not every one. The sample lists some 43,000 clones, around 87% occurring once. Material: CD4+ or CD8+ T cells sorted from blood, obtained in a trial of the OX40 agonist ivuxolimab. All receptors come from an adult with an advanced solid tumor such as melanoma, head and neck, liver or kidney cancer.

J is TRBJ1-3 and V is TRBV9; tentatively, D is TRBD1 (5 bases). The ends were cut back, 4 bases at V and 0 bases at J, with 14 bases in the middle. The CDR3 contains 16 residues. The germline V gene encodes CDR1 SGDLS and CDR2 YYNGEE. The CDR3 sequence is CASSPEYRFSGNTIYF. In nucleotides, the CDR3 is TGTGCCAGCAGCCCAGAGTACAGGTTCTCTGGAAACACCATATATTTT.

Of note for this clone: The junction differs from germline at one of its ends, possibly a read error. This chain connects TRBV6-5 to TRBJ1-2, with 7 positions matching TRBD1. CDR1 MNHEY and CDR2 SVGAGI come from the germline V gene. The CDR3 contains 14 residues. This CDR3 reads CAGSTSTGIYGYTF. Here the CDR3 DNA reads TGTGCCGGCAGTACCTCGACAGGGATCTATGGCTACACCTTC.

The chain recombines TRBV4-3 with TRBJ2-1; 14 nucleotides agree with TRBD2. Germline V gene data show CDR1 as LGHNA and CDR2 as YSLEER. The V gene end was trimmed by 4 bases and the J gene end by 1 base; junction bases not matched to a gene: 12. This CDR3 comprises 20 residues. The CDR3 coding sequence is TGCGCCAGCAGCCTGAGGGGTGCCGGGACTAGCGGGAGTTCCTACAATGAGCAGTTCTTC. Translated, it gives CASSLRGAGTSGSSYNEQFF.